Listed below are T cell receptor beta chains from one sample, sequenced in a study of blood T cells in healthy people across ages. TCRdb itself ran the 5' RACE reads through MiXCR, one entry per CDR3 protein. This sample has 1.5 million to 2 million distinct CDR3 sequences; roughly 27% occur once, and the top ten carry roughly 8%. The sequenced material came from blood. These receptors were collected from a woman aged 25-40 years in good health. The CDR3 runs from the conserved cysteine through the conserved F or W. A D gene is named only where the DNA matches it firmly. Clone size, where shown, is once, few, many, or a class for clones that have expanded.

cdr3_nt: TGTGCCAGCAGTTATGGGACCTTTGGAAACACCATATATTTT; cdr3_aa: CASSYGTFGNTIYF; d_call: NA; v_call: TRBV6-6; clone_size: NA; j_call: TRBJ1-3
cdr3_nt: TGTGCCAGCAGCCCCAGACCTGGTGATGGGGGGTATTTT; cdr3_aa: CASSPRPGDGGYF; d_call: NA; v_call: TRBV7-2; clone_size: NA; j_call: TRBJ2-3
cdr3_nt: TGTGCCAGCAGTTATGGTGACTTTGTGAGGGATGAGCAGTTCTTC; cdr3_aa: CASSYGDFVRDEQFF; d_call: NA; v_call: TRBV28; clone_size: NA; j_call: TRBJ2-1
cdr3_nt: TGTGCCAGCAGCCCCGTCGAAGCGAGGGAGCAGTACTTC; cdr3_aa: CASSPVEAREQYF; d_call: NA; v_call: TRBV12-3/TRBV12-4; clone_size: few; j_call: TRBJ2-7
cdr3_nt: TGTGCCAGCAGTCCGAGACGCTTTGGCGAAAAACTGTTTTTT; cdr3_aa: CASSPRRFGEKLFF; d_call: NA; v_call: TRBV27; clone_size: NA; j_call: TRBJ1-4
cdr3_nt: TGTGCCAGCAGCTTAAAGACTAGCGGGAGGAATGAGCAGTTCTTC; cdr3_aa: CASSLKTSGRNEQFF; d_call: TRBD2; v_call: TRBV7-9; clone_size: NA; j_call: TRBJ2-1
cdr3_nt: TGCGCCAGCAGCTTGGTGGTCTGGGGCGATGAGCAGTTCTTC; cdr3_aa: CASSLVVWGDEQFF; d_call: NA; v_call: TRBV5-1; clone_size: many; j_call: TRBJ2-1
cdr3_nt: TGTGCCAGCAGTTTAAGGGGAGGCGTCGGCTACACCTTC; cdr3_aa: CASSLRGGVGYTF; d_call: NA; v_call: TRBV28; clone_size: many; j_call: TRBJ1-2
cdr3_nt: TGTGCCAGCAGTTCACTAGCGGGCGTTAAAGAGACCCAGTACTTC; cdr3_aa: CASSSLAGVKETQYF; d_call: TRBD2; v_call: TRBV6-2/TRBV6-3; clone_size: few; j_call: TRBJ2-5
cdr3_nt: TGTGCCAGCAGCGACAGGGGGGGTGTGTCCGGGGAGCTGTTTTTT; cdr3_aa: CASSDRGGVSGELFF; d_call: TRBD1; v_call: TRBV5-6; clone_size: NA; j_call: TRBJ2-2
cdr3_nt: TGCAGTGCTAGCGGGAGGGGTCCCTCAGATACGCAGTATTTT; cdr3_aa: CSASGRGPSDTQYF; d_call: TRBD2; v_call: TRBV20-1; clone_size: NA; j_call: TRBJ2-3
cdr3_nt: TGTGCCAGCAGTCTATCCCGTGGGACCGGGGAGCTGTTTTTT; cdr3_aa: CASSLSRGTGELFF; d_call: NA; v_call: TRBV12-3/TRBV12-4; clone_size: NA; j_call: TRBJ2-2
cdr3_nt: TGCGCCAGCAGAACGGGAGGTTACAATGAGCAGTTCTTC; cdr3_aa: CASRTGGYNEQFF; d_call: TRBD2; v_call: TRBV28; clone_size: NA; j_call: TRBJ2-1
cdr3_nt: TGCAGCGTAACAGGGGACCGCAGTGGGGCTTTCTTT; cdr3_aa: CSVTGDRSGAFF; d_call: TRBD1; v_call: TRBV20-1; clone_size: few; j_call: TRBJ1-1